Presented here are 30 T cell receptor beta chains from one specimen sequenced in a study of T cell responses to AZD1222 COVID-19 vaccine. This table comes from immunoSEQ multiplex PCR, and its TCRdb copy is limited to in-frame clones, with some not included. The top ten hold roughly 1.3% of the sample, which has around 150,000 clones, 94% seen once. Sequencing used peripheral blood, obtained on day 0 of AZD1222 vaccination. The receptor set was obtained from an adult in good health.

V and J are TRBV6-2 or TRBV6-3 and TRBJ2-2; 13 bases map to TRBD2. This CDR3 comprises 18 residues. Germline V gene sequence: CDR1 MNHEY, CDR2 SVGEGT. V shed 1 base and J 7 bases; nucleotides not matched to a gene: 9. The CDR3 reads CASSYFELAGGPNGELFF. The CDR3 DNA is TGTGCCAGCAGTTACTTCGAACTAGCGGGAGGGCCGAACGGGGAGCTGTTTTTT.

The CDR3 loop is CATSRDSLLNTEAFF. CDR3 coding DNA: TGTGCCACCAGCAGAGACAGCCTATTGAACACTGAAGCTTTCTTT. The V call is TRBV15, the J call TRBJ1-1, with D unresolved. Deletions cut 0 bases from V and 0 bases from J, with 8 bases between. CDR3 length: 15 residues. Per the germline V gene, CDR1 is LNHNV and CDR2 is YYDKDF (reference sequence).

J is TRBJ1-1 and V is TRBV7-9; D uncertain. CDR1 SEHNR and CDR2 FQNEAQ come from the germline V gene (reference sequence). Trimming cost V 1 base and J 3 bases, with 9 bases left between them. The CDR3 has 14 residues. The CDR3 here is CASSLEGSDTEAFF. The CDR3, as DNA: TGTGCCAGCAGCTTAGAAGGGTCGGACACTGAAGCTTTCTTT.

This chain connects TRBV5-1 to TRBJ1-2, with D unresolved. Germline values: CDR1 SGHRS, CDR2 YFSETQ. Deletions cut 0 bases from V and 0 bases from J, with 15 bases between. The CDR3 length is 17 residues. The DNA of the CDR3 is TGCGCCAGCAGCTTGGCAGTTTCGAGGCCACCTAACTATGGCTACACCTTC. This encodes CASSLAVSRPPNYGYTF.

The chain combines TRBV2 with TRBJ2-3, with 7 bases that match TRBD2. The trim removed 2 bases at V and 3 bases at J, leaving 8 bases unmatched. CDR3 length equals 16 residues. Germline CDR1 is SNHLY and CDR2 is FYNNEI. The CDR3 loop reads CASSEYVNGGTDTQYF. The CDR3 nucleotides read TGTGCCAGCAGTGAATATGTGAACGGGGGGACAGATACGCAGTATTTT.

The rearrangement joins TRBV11-2 to TRBJ1-1; 7 positions match TRBD1. CDR1 is SGHAT, CDR2 FQNNGV, per germline. Trimming at V came to 0 bases and at J to 3 bases, leaving 4 bases not matched to a gene. The CDR3 has 15 amino acids. CDR3 DNA sequence: TGTGCCAGCAGCTTAGATATAGGGGGCGACACTGAAGCTTTCTTT. This gives the protein CASSLDIGGDTEAFF.

This sequence joins TRBV21-1 and TRBJ2-3; the D segment call TRBD1 is taken from the table without a DNA check. TRBV21-1 is noted as a pseudogene. This CDR3 has 17 residues. The CDR3 spells CASSKFLRQSFADTQYF. The CDR3 DNA is TGTGCCAGCAGCAAATTCCTAAGACAGTCCTTTGCAGATACGCAGTATTTT.

The V and J genes are TRBV7-9 and TRBJ1-3; no clear D. The CDR3 covers 14 residues. The V gene's germline CDR1 is SEHNR and CDR2 FQNEAQ (reference sequence). Deletions cut 1 base from V and 4 bases from J, with 8 bases between. DNA of the CDR3: TGTGCCAGCAGCTTAGGGCAGCTCGGAAACACCATATATTTT. Translating it yields CASSLGQLGNTIYF.

This clone has just one count. The V gene is TRBV19, the J gene TRBJ2-3; 12 nucleotides match TRBD2. With V trimmed by 5 bases and J by 5 bases, 8 bases remained unmatched. This CDR3 contains 16 residues. In germline, CDR1 is LNHDA, CDR2 SQIVND (reference sequence). DNA of the CDR3: TGTGCCAGTAGTCTTTCACTAGCGGGAGGTTTAGATACGCAGTATTTT. Residues: CASSLSLAGGLDTQYF.

The CDR3 here is CASSPDGTNQPQHF. DNA for the CDR3: TGTGCCAGCAGCCCGGACGGGACAAATCAGCCCCAGCATTTT. The chain employs TRBV9 and TRBJ1-5; maybe TRBD1 (6 bases). Germline V gene sequence: CDR1 SGDLS, CDR2 YYNGEE. The CDR3 has 14 residues. V was trimmed by 4 bases and J by 4 bases, leaving 12 bases between them.

The sample holds one count of this clone. V usage is TRBV10-3 and J usage is TRBJ2-1; 11 nucleotides align to TRBD2. Trimming took 2 bases from V and 8 from J; bases not matched to a gene: 5. This CDR3 contains 15 residues. Germline lookup yields CDR1 ENHRY and CDR2 SYGVKD. CDR3 coding DNA: TGTGCCATCAGTGAGGGGCTAGCGGGAGGCTATGAGCAGTTCTTC. Amino acid sequence: CAISEGLAGGYEQFF.

J is TRBJ2-4 and V is TRBV29-1, with 7 bases matching TRBD1. The germline V gene encodes CDR1 SQVTM and CDR2 ANQGSEA. The CDR3 is 13 amino acids. Trimming at V came to 6 bases and at J to 9 bases, leaving 11 bases not matched to a gene. The CDR3 reads CSVGQEVLGIQYF. The CDR3 DNA follows: TGCAGCGTAGGACAGGAGGTGCTTGGCATTCAGTACTTC.

The J gene is TRBJ2-7, the V gene TRBV7-2; tentatively, D is TRBD2 (5 bases). The CDR3 is made up of 14 amino acids. V was shortened by 1 base and J by 3 bases, with 10 bases between the two germline ends. CDR1 and CDR2 from the germline V gene are SGHTA and FQGNSA. CDR3 in DNA: TGTGCCAGCAGCTTAGGGACTCGAAACTACGAGCAGTACGTC. Its protein product is CASSLGTRNYEQYV.

The chain uses TRBV3-1 (or the pseudogene TRBV3-2) and TRBJ1-2; 9 bases map to TRBD1. The V gene's germline CDR1 is LGHDT and CDR2 YNNKEL (reference sequence). V was clipped by 4 bases and J by 5 bases; unmatched bases: 8. The CDR3 contains 15 residues. CDR3 DNA: TGTGCCAGCAGCCCTTTTCGGACAGGGGTTTATGGCTACACCTTC. Its translation is CASSPFRTGVYGYTF.

This sequence joins TRBV7-9 and TRBJ2-3; D ambiguous. With 6 bases removed from V and 4 bases from J, the gap between germline ends came to 14 bases. The CDR3 extends over 14 amino acids. The germline V gene encodes CDR1 SEHNR and CDR2 FQNEAQ (reference sequence). CDR3 loop: CASSDKSTPDTQYF. In DNA form, the CDR3 reads TGTGCCAGCAGTGATAAATCGACCCCAGATACGCAGTATTTT.

The V and J genes are TRBV28 and TRBJ2-3, with D maybe TRBD2 (5 bases). V dropped 8 bases and J dropped 0 bases, with 12 bases sitting between them. The CDR3 loop spans 14 amino acids. Germline V gene data show CDR1 as MDHEN and CDR2 as SYDVKM. The CDR3 loop reads CASRPWESTDTQYF. DNA of the CDR3: TGTGCCAGCCGCCCCTGGGAGAGCACAGATACGCAGTATTTT.

This chain joins TRBV13 and TRBJ2-7, with D possibly TRBD2 on 6 matching bases. This CDR3 is built from 12 residues. Germline CDR1 PRHDT, CDR2 FYEKMQ (reference sequence). Trimming shortened V by 3 bases and J by 6 bases, and 9 bases separated the two germline ends. CDR3 residues: CASSFQGGEQYV. The CDR3 DNA reads as TGTGCCAGCAGCTTCCAGGGAGGCGAGCAGTACGTC.

The chain uses TRBV5-1 and TRBJ1-2; tentatively, D is TRBD1 (5 bases). Between the trimmed V and J ends, which lost 4 bases and 8 bases, there was a span of 15 bases. This CDR3 region has 13 residues. Germline assignment: CDR1 SGHRS and CDR2 YFSETQ. The CDR3: CASSEGPSSGYTF. The DNA of the CDR3 is TGCGCCAGCAGCGAGGGACCGTCCTCCGGCTACACCTTC. Variable domain in full (rest from reference TRBV5-1 and TRBJ1-2): KAGVTQTPRYLIKTRGQQVTLSCSPISGHRSVSWYQQTPGQGLQFLFEYFSETQRNKGNFPGRFSGRQFSNSRSEMNVSTLELGDSALYLCASSEGPSSGYTFGSGTRLTVV.

In this sample, this clone turned up once. V is TRBV7-9 and J is TRBJ1-1; a possible D gene is TRBD1 (5 bases). Germline CDR1 reads SEHNR; CDR2 reads FQNEAQ (reference sequence). The V and J ends lost 5 bases and 4 bases respectively, with 11 bases between them. CDR3 length: 13 amino acids. Here the CDR3 reads CASSPTVSTEAFF. The CDR3 region has the DNA TGTGCCAGCAGCCCGACAGTTTCCACTGAAGCTTTCTTT. Full variable domain (rest looked up from reference TRBV7-9 and TRBJ1-1): DTGVSQNPRHKITKRGQNVTFRCDPISEHNRLYWYRQTLGQGPEFLTYFQNEAQLEKSRLLSDRFSAERPKGSFSTLEIQRTEQGDSAMYLCASSPTVSTEAFFGQGTRLTVV.

The J gene is TRBJ1-6, the V gene TRBV20-1, with 12 bases that match TRBD1. With V trimmed by 3 bases and J by 9 bases, 3 bases remained unmatched. In germline, CDR1 is DFQATT, CDR2 SNEGSKA (reference sequence). This CDR3 comprises 14 residues. CDR3 sequence: CSASRDRGRSPLHF. CDR3 bases: TGCAGTGCTAGTAGGGACAGGGGGCGTTCACCCCTCCACTTT.

The chain has TRBV9 and TRBJ2-1; D not certain. Per the germline V gene, CDR1 is SGDLS and CDR2 is YYNGEE. This CDR3 comprises 14 residues. Trimming took 1 base from V and 8 from J, leaving 13 bases between them. This chain's CDR3 is CASSVRASSDEQFF. In DNA, the CDR3 is TGTGCCAGCAGCGTACGGGCCAGCAGCGATGAGCAGTTCTTC.

The rearrangement joins TRBV15 to TRBJ1-1, with TRBD1 identical over 9 bases. This CDR3 comprises 13 residues. The germline V gene encodes CDR1 LNHNV and CDR2 YYDKDF (reference sequence). The trim removed 5 bases at V and 6 bases at J, leaving 4 bases unmatched. The CDR3 here is CATSPRTGAEAFF. The CDR3 DNA sequence: TGTGCCACCAGCCCCCGGACAGGGGCTGAAGCTTTCTTT.

The CDR3 loop is CASRITIGSPLHF. CDR3 nucleotides: TGTGCCAGCAGGATCACCATAGGGTCACCCCTCCACTTT. The V call is TRBV2, the J call TRBJ1-6; no firm D call. The CDR3 covers 13 residues. Germline CDR1 is SNHLY and CDR2 is FYNNEI. V gave up 6 bases and J gave up 10 bases, with 13 bases separating them. The whole variable domain, filled in from reference TRBV2 and TRBJ1-6, reads EPEVTQTPSHQVTQMGQEVILRCVPISNHLYFYWYRQILGQKVEFLVSFYNNEISEKSEIFDDQFSVERPDGSNFTLKIRSTKLEDSAMYFCASRITIGSPLHFGNGTRLTVT.

The J gene is TRBJ1-1, the V gene TRBV4-1; D not certain. Trimming cost V 0 bases and J 0 bases, with 5 bases left between them. Looked up from germline, CDR1 is MGHRA and CDR2 is YSYEKL. There are 14 residues in the CDR3. CDR3 DNA: TGCGCCAGCAGCCAAGAAGGCTTGAACACTGAAGCTTTCTTT. Protein product: CASSQEGLNTEAFF.

The table lists this clone with a count of one. This chain joins TRBV2 and TRBJ2-1; either TRBD1 or TRBD2 may supply D (5 bases each). Germline assignment: CDR1 SNHLY and CDR2 FYNNEI. The CDR3 length is 15 residues. Deletions cut 6 bases from V and 1 base from J, with 13 bases between. The CDR3 bases are TGTGCCAGCAGACCATACGAGGGGTCCTACAATGAGCAGTTCTTC. It yields the protein CASRPYEGSYNEQFF.

The chain carries TRBV11-2 and TRBJ2-2; D call uncertain. The CDR3 covers 13 residues. With 0 bases removed from V and 7 bases from J, the gap between germline ends came to 6 bases. From germline, CDR1 is SGHAT and CDR2 FQNNGV. In nucleotides, the CDR3 is TGTGCCAGCAGCTTAGATCCTGGCGGGGAGCTGTTTTTT. Residues: CASSLDPGGELFF.

The chain has TRBV7-6 and TRBJ2-3; D unclear. V shed 2 bases and J shed 2 bases, with 11 bases lying between them. From germline, CDR1 is SGHVS and CDR2 FNYEAQ. The CDR3 sequence is 15 residues long. Here the CDR3 DNA reads TGTGCCAGCAGCTTAATCGGTAGCACCACAGATACGCAGTATTTT. Protein sequence: CASSLIGSTTDTQYF.

The J gene is TRBJ1-1, the V gene TRBV4-1, with TRBD1 matching over 9 bases. This CDR3 region has 14 residues. V lost 3 bases to trimming and J lost 5 bases; unmatched junction nucleotides: 4. Germline V gene data show CDR1 as MGHRA and CDR2 as YSYEKL. CDR3 nucleotides: TGCGCCAGCAGCCACGGACAGGGGAAAACTGAAGCTTTCTTT. Its protein product is CASSHGQGKTEAFF.

The chain couples TRBV5-1 to TRBJ1-2; TRBD1 agrees at 8 bases. CDR1 and CDR2 from the germline V gene are SGHRS and YFSETQ. This CDR3 is built from 15 residues. The V and J ends lost 4 bases and 3 bases, in that order; junction bases with no gene match: 8. CDR3 sequence (DNA): TGCGCCAGCAGCCCTACTCCGACAGGGGACTATGGCTACACCTTC. This gives the protein CASSPTPTGDYGYTF.

This chain links TRBV19 with TRBJ2-1; TRBD2 aligns across 9 bases. CDR1 is LNHDA and CDR2 is SQIVND in the germline V gene (reference sequence). Trimming cost V 7 bases and J 9 bases; bases outside gene matches: 10. The CDR3 is 14 amino acids. CDR3: CASTGVAGAVEQFF. In nucleotides, the CDR3 is TGTGCCAGTACCGGTGTAGCGGGAGCAGTTGAGCAGTTCTTC.